This TCR beta chain was observed in a study of shared clonotypes between healthy human individuals. TCRdb keeps only in-frame clones here, not all; method: immunoSEQ multiplex PCR. The table shows about 580,000 clones, with more than 95% occurring only once. Naive CD8 cells lacked CD45RO and underwent positive selection for CCR7, leaving out terminally differentiated effector memory CD45RA+ cells. The CDR3 runs 17 residues. V shed 1 base and J shed 0 bases, with 12 bases lying between them. Germline V gene sequence: CDR1 MGHRA, CDR2 YSYEKL. The chain uses TRBV4-1 and TRBJ2-2, with D possibly TRBD1 on 5 matching bases. Sequencing was carried out using naive CD8+ T cells sorted from blood. This TCR derives from a man aged 25-45 years in good health. The CDR3 nucleotides are TGCGCCAGCAGCCAAGTTGGGGCGGTACCGAACACCGGGGAGCTGTTTTTT. This sequence encodes CASSQVGAVPNTGELFF.